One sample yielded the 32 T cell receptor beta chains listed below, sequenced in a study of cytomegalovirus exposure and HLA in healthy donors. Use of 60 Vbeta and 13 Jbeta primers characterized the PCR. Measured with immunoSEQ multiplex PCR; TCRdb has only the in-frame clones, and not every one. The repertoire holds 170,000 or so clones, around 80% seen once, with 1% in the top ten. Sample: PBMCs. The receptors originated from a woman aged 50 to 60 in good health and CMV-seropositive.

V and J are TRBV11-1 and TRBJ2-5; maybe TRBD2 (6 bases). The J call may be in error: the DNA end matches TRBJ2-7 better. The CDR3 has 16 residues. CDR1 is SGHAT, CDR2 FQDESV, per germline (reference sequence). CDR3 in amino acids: CASSQRDSSGLYEQYF. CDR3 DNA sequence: TGTGCCAGCAGCCAACGGGACTCCTCAGGCCTCTACGAGCAGTACTTC.

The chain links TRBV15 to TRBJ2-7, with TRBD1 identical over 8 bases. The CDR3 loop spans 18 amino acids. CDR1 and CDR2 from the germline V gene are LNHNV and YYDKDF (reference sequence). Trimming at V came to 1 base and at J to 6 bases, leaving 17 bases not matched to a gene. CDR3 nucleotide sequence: TGTGCCACCAGCAGAGTTCGGGGTCGGACAGGGCACGGAGGCGAGCAGTACTTC. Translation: CATSRVRGRTGHGGEQYF. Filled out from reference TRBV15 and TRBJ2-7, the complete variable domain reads DAMVIQNPRYQVTQFGKPVTLSCSQTLNHNVMYWYQQKSSQAPKLLFHYYDKDFNNEADTPDNFQSRRPNTSFCFLDIRSPGLGDTAMYLCATSRVRGRTGHGGEQYFGPGTRLTVT.

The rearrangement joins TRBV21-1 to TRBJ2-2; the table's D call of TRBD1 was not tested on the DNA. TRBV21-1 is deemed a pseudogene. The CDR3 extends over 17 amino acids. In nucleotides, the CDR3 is TGTGCCAGCAGCAATATCTGGGACAGGTCGAACACCGGGGAGCTGTTTTTT. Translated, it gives CASSNIWDRSNTGELFF.

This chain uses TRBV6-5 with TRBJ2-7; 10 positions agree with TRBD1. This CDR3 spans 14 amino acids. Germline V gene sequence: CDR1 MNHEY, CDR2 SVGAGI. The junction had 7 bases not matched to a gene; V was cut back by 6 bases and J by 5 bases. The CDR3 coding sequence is TGTGCCAGCAGGTTCGACAGGGGGCCGAACGAGCAGTACTTC. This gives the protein CASRFDRGPNEQYF.

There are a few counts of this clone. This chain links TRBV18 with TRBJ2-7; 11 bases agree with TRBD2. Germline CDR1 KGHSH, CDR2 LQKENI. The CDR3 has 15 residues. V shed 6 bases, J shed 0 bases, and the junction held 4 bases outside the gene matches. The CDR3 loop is CASSGTSGSSYEQYF. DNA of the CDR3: TGTGCCAGCTCCGGGACTAGCGGATCCTCCTACGAGCAGTACTTC.

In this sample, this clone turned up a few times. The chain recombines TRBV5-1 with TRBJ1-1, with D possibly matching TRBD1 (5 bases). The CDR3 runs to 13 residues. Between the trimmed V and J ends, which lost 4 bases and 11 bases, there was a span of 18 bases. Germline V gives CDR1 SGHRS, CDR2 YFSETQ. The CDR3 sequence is CASSPLGEGDAFF. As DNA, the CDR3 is TGCGCCAGCAGCCCTTTAGGGGAGGGTGACGCTTTCTTT.

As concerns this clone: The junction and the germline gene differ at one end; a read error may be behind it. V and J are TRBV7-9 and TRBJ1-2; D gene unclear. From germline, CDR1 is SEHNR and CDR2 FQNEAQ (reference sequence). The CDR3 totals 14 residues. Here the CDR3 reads CSSSSDGSNYGYTF. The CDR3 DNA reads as TGTTCCAGCAGCTCCGATGGCAGTAACTATGGCTACACCTTC.

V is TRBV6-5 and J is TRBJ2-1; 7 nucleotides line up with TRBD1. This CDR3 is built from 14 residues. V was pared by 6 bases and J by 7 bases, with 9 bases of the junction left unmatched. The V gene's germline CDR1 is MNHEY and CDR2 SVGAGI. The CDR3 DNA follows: TGTGCCAGCAGACAAGCCGGGACAGTTAATGAGCAGTTCTTC. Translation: CASRQAGTVNEQFF.

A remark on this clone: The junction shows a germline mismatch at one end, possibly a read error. This CDR3 is CASSVARTGGDLFSGNAIYF. CDR3 DNA sequence: TGTGCCAGCAGCGTAGCTCGGACAGGGGGCGATTTATTCTCTGGAAACGCCATATATTTT. The rearrangement links TRBV9 to TRBJ1-3; 11 bases agree with TRBD1. Per germline, CDR1 SGDLS and CDR2 YYNGEE. The CDR3 has 20 residues. The complete variable domain, with remaining parts taken from reference TRBV9 and TRBJ1-3, reads DSGVTQTPKHLITATGQRVTLRCSPRSGDLSVYWYQQSLDQGLQFLIQYYNGEERAKGNILERFSAQQFPDLHSELNLSSLELGDSALYFCASSVARTGGDLFSGNAIYFGEGSWLTVV.

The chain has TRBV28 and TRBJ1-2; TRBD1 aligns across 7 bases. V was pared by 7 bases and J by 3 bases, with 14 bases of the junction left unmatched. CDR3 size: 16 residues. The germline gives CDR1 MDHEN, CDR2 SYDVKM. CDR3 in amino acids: CASTVSGDRVHYGYTF. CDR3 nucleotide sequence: TGTGCCAGCACCGTCTCAGGAGACAGGGTACACTATGGCTACACCTTC.

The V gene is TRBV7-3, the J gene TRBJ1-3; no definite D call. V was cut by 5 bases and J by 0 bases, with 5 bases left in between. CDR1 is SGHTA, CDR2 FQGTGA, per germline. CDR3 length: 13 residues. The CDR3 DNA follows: TGTGCCAGCAGCGCGGACTCTGGAAACACCATATATTTT. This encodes CASSADSGNTIYF.

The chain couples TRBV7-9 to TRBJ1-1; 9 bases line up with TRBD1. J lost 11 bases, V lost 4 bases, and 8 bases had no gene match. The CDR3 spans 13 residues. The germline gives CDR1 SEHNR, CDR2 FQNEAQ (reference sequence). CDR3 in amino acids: CASSSYDRGSAFF. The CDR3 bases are TGTGCCAGCAGCTCCTACGACAGGGGGAGCGCTTTCTTT.

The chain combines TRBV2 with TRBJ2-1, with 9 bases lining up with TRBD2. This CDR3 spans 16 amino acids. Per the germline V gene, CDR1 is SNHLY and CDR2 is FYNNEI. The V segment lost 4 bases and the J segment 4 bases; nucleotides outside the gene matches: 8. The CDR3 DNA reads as TGTGCCAGCAGTGGGGCGGGAGGGATTAGGTACAATGAGCAGTTCTTC. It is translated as CASSGAGGIRYNEQFF. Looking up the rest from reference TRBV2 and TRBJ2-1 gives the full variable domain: EPEVTQTPSHQVTQMGQEVILRCVPISNHLYFYWYRQILGQKVEFLVSFYNNEISEKSEIFDDQFSVERPDGSNFTLKIRSTKLEDSAMYFCASSGAGGIRYNEQFFGPGTRLTVL.

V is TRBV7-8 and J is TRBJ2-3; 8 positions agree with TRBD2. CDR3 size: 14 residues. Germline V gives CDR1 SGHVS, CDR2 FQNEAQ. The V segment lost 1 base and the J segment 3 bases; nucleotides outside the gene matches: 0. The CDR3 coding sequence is TGTGCCAGCAGCTTAGGACTAGCGACAGATACGCAGTATTTT. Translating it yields CASSLGLATDTQYF.

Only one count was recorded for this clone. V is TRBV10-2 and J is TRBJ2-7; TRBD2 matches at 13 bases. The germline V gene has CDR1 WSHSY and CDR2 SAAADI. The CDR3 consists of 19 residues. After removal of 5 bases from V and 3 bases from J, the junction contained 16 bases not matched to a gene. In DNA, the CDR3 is TGCGCCAGCAGTCTTCCCCGGCCGCGGGGACTAGCGGGGAGCTACGAGCAGTACTTC. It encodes CASSLPRPRGLAGSYEQYF.

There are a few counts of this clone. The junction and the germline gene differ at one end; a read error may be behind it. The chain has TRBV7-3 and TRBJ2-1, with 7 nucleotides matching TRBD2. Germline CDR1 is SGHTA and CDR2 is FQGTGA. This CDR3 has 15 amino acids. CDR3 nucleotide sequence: TGTGCCAGCAGTTTAACTAGCGAGGAATACAATGAGCAGTTCTTC. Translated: CASSLTSEEYNEQFF. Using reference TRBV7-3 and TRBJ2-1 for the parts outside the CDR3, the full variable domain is GAGVSQTPSNKVTEKGKYVELRCDPISGHTALYWYRQSLGQGPEFLIYFQGTGAADDSGLPNDRFFAVRPEGSVSTLKIQRTERGDSAVYLCASSLTSEEYNEQFFGPGTRLTVL.

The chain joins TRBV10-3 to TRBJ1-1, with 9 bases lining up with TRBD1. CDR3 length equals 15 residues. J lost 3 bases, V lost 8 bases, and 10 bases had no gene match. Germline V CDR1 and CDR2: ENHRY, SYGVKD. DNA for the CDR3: TGTGCCATCTCAAACCTCCGGGACAGGGACACTGAAGCTTTCTTT. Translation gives CAISNLRDRDTEAFF.

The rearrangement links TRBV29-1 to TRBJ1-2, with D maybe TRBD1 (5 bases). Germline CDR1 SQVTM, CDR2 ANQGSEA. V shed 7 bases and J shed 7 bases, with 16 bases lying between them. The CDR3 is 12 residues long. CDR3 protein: CSAGTQAIGYTF. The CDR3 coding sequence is TGCAGCGCCGGGACTCAAGCCATTGGCTACACCTTC. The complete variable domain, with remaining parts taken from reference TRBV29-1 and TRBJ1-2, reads SAVISQKPSRDICQRGTSLTIQCQVDSQVTMMFWYRQQPGQSLTLIATANQGSEATYESGFVIDKFPISRPNLTFSTLTVSNMSPEDSSIYLCSAGTQAIGYTFGSGTRLTVV.

The CDR3 DNA reads as TGTGCCAGCAGACGATCCGGGTCGGCGTCACCCCTCCACTTT. This codes for CASRRSGSASPLHF. The chain combines TRBV28 with TRBJ1-6; D gene unclear. Trimming took 6 bases from V and 10 from J, leaving 16 bases between them. The CDR3 consists of 14 residues. Germline CDR1 reads MDHEN; CDR2 reads SYDVKM.

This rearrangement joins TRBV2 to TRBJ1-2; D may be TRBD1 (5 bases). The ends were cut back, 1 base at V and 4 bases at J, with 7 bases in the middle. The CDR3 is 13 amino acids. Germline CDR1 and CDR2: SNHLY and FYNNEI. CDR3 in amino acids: CASSEGGGYGYTF. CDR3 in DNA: TGTGCCAGCAGTGAAGGGGGCGGCTATGGCTACACCTTC.

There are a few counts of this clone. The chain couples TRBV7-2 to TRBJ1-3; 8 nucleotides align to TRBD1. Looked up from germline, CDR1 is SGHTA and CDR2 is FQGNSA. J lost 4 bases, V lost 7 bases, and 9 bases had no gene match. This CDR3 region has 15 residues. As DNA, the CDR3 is TGTGCCAGCAACACGGACAGGGCGGTAGGAAACACCATATATTTT. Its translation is CASNTDRAVGNTIYF.

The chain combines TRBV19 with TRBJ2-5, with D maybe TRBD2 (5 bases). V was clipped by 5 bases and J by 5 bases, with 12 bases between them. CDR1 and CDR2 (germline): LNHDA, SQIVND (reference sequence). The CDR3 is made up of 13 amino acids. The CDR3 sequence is CASSVGEGETQYF. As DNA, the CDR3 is TGTGCCAGTAGTGTGGGAGAAGGCGAGACCCAGTACTTC.

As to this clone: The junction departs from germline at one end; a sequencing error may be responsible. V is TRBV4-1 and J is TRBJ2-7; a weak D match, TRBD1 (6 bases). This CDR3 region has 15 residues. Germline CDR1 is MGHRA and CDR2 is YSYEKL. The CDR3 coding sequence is TGCGCCAGCAGTCAAGGGGGATCCGGGGCCTACGAGCAGTACTTC. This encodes CASSQGGSGAYEQYF.

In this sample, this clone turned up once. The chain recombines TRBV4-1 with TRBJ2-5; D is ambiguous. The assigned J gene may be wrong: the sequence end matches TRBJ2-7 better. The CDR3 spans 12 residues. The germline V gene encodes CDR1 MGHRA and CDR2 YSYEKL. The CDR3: CASSQDSNEQYF. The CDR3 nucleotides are TGCGCCAGCAGCCAAGATTCAAACGAGCAGTACTTC.

For the CDR3, the DNA is TGCAGCGTACGGGACAGCTTAAGGGAGCAGTACTTC. Its translation is CSVRDSLREQYF. The chain combines TRBV29-1 with TRBJ2-7, with TRBD1 identical over 7 bases. The CDR3 runs to 12 residues. Germline V gene lookup returns CDR1 SQVTM and CDR2 ANQGSEA. V lost 6 bases, J lost 7 bases, and 9 bases stayed unmatched.

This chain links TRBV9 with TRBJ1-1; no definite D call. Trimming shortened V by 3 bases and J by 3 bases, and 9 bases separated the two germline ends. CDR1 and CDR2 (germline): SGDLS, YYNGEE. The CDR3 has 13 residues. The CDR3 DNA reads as TGTGCCAGCAGCGCGAGAACGGACACTGAAGCTTTCTTT. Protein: CASSARTDTEAFF.

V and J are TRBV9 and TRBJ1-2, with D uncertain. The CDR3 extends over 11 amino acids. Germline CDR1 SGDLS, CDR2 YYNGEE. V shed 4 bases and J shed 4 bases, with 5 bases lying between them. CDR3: CASSRIYGYTF. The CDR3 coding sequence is TGTGCCAGCAGCCGTATCTATGGCTACACCTTC.

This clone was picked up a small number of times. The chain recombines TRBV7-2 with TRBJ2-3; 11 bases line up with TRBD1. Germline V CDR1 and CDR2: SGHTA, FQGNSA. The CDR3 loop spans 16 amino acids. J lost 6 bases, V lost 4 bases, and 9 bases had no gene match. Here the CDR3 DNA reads TGTGCCAGCAGCTCCAGGGGACAGGGGGGGTGGGATACGCAGTATTTT. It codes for CASSSRGQGGWDTQYF.

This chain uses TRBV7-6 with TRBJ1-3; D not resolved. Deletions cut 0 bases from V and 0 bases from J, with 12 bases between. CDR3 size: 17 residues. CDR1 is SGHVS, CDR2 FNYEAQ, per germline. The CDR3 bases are TGTGCCAGCAGCTTAGCGGAAGAGGAGAGCTCTGGAAACACCATATATTTT. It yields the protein CASSLAEEESSGNTIYF. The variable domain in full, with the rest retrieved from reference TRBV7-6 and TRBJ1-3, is GAGVSQSPRYKVTKRGQDVALRCDPISGHVSLYWYRQALGQGPEFLTYFNYEAQQDKSGLPNDRFSAERPEGSISTLTIQRTEQRDSAMYRCASSLAEEESSGNTIYFGEGSWLTVV.

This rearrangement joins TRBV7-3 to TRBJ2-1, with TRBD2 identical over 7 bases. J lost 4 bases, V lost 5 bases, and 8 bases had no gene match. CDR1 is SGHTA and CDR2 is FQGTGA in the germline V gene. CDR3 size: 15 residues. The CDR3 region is CASSPDLAAYNEQFF. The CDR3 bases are TGTGCCAGCAGCCCAGATCTAGCGGCGTACAATGAGCAGTTCTTC.

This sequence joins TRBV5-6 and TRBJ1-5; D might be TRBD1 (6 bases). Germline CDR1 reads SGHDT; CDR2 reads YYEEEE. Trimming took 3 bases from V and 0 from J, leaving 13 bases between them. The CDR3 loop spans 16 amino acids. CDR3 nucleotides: TGTGCCAGCAGCTCGGGACAAGAATATAGCAATCAGCCCCAGCATTTT. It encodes CASSSGQEYSNQPQHF.

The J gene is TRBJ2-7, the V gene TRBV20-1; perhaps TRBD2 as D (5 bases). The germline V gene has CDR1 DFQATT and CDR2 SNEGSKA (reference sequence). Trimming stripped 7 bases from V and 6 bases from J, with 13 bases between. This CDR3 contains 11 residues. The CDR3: CSVSHGGEQYF. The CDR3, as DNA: TGCAGTGTCTCCCATGGAGGCGAGCAGTACTTC.